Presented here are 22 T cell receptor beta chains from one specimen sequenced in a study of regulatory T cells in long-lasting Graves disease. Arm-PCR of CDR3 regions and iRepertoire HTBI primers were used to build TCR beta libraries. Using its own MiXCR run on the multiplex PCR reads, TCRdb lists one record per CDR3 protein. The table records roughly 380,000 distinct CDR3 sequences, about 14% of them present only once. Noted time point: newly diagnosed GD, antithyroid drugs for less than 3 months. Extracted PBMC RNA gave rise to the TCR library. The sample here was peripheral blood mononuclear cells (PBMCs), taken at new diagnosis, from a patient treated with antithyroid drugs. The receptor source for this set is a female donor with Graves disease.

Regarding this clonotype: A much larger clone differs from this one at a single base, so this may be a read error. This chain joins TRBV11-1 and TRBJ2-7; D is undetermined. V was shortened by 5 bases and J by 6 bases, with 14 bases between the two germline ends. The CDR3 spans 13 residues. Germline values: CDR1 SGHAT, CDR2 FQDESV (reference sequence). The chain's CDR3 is CASSPPWMSEQYF. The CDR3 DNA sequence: TGTGCCAGCAGCCCCCCTTGGATGAGCGAGCAGTACTTC.

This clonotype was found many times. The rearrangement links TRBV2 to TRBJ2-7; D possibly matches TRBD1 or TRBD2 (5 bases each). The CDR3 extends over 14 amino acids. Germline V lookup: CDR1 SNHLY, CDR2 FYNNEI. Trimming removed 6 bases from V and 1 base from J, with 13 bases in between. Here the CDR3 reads CASSARDVSYEQYF. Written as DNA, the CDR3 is TGTGCCAGCAGCGCCCGGGACGTTTCCTACGAGCAGTACTTC.

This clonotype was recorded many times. CDR3 nucleotide sequence: TGTGCCAGCAGCGACTGGGACAGGGGCACCAATGAGCAGTTCTTC. It specifies CASSDWDRGTNEQFF. This sequence joins TRBV7-2 and TRBJ2-1; TRBD1 aligns across 10 bases. The CDR3 extends over 15 amino acids. V lost 5 bases, J lost 6 bases, and 7 bases stayed unmatched. The germline CDR1 and CDR2 sequences are SGHTA and FQGNSA.

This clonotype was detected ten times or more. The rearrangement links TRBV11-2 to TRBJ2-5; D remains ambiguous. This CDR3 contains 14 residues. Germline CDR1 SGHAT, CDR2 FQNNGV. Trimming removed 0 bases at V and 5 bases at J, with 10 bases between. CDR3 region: CASSLDQILETQYF. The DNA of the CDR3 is TGTGCCAGCAGCTTAGATCAGATCCTCGAGACCCAGTACTTC.

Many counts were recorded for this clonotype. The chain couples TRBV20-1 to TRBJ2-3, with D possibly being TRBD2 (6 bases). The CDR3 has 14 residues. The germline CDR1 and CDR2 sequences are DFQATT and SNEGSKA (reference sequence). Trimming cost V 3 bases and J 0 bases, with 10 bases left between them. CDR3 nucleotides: TGCAGTGCTAGGGGGGACTGGAGCACAGATACGCAGTATTTT. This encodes CSARGDWSTDTQYF.

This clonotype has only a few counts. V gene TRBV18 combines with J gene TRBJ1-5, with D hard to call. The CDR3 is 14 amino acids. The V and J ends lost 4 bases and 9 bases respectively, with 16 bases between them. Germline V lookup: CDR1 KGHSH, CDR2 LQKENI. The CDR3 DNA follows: TGTGCCAGCTCACAGGCGGCGGCCGAGGGGCCCCAGCATTTT. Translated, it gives CASSQAAAEGPQHF.

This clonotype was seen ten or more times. CDR3 sequence reads: CASSLGSGRGRNYGYTF. The CDR3 nucleotides are TGTGCCAGCAGCTTAGGTTCAGGACGGGGGAGAAACTATGGCTACACCTTC. This chain connects TRBV7-2 to TRBJ1-2; tentative D call: TRBD1 (5 bases). V lost 1 base and J 2 bases, leaving 17 bases between the germline ends. The V gene's germline CDR1 is SGHTA and CDR2 FQGNSA. The CDR3 consists of 17 residues.

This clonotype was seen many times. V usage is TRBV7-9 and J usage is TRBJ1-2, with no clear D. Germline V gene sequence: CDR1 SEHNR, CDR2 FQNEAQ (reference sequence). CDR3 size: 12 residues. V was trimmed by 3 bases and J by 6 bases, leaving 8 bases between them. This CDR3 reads CASSFGADGYTF. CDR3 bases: TGTGCCAGCAGCTTTGGAGCTGATGGCTACACCTTC.

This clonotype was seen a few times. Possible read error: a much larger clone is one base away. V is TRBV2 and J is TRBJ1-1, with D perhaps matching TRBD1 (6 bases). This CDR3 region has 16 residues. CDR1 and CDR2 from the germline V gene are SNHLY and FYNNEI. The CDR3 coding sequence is TGTGCCGGCAGCCGTAGTTTGGGGGGGCCGGGGACTGAAGCTTTCTTT. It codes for CAGSRSLGGPGTEAFF.

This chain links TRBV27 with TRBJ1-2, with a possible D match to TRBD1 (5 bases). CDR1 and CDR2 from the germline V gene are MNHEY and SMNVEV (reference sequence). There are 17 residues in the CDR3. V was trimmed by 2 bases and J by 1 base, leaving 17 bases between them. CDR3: CASSLLPGTTDNYGYTF. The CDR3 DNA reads TGTGCCAGCAGTTTACTACCCGGGACCACTGATAACTATGGCTACACCTTC.

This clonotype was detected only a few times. The CDR3: CAWRSKSTDTQYF. As DNA, the CDR3 is TGTGCCTGGAGGTCAAAAAGCACAGATACGCAGTATTTT. This chain links TRBV30 with TRBJ2-3; D gene ambiguous. This CDR3 contains 13 residues. Looked up from germline, CDR1 is GTSNPN and CDR2 is SVGIG (reference sequence). Trimming left V 3 bases short and J 0 bases short, with 7 bases between.

The CDR3 loop is CSVEDGRTSGSADTQYF. The CDR3 DNA is TGCAGCGTTGAAGATGGGCGGACTAGCGGTAGTGCAGATACGCAGTATTTT. J is TRBJ2-3 and V is TRBV29-1, with TRBD2 matching 10 bases. This CDR3 is built from 17 residues. The germline CDR1 and CDR2 sequences are SQVTM and ANQGSEA. After removal of 0 bases from V and 4 bases from J, the junction contained 10 bases not matched to a gene.

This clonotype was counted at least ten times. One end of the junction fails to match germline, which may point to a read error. The CDR3 protein is CASSLGARATDTQYF. CDR3 in DNA: TGTGCTAGCAGCTTAGGGGCGCGGGCCACAGATACGCAGTATTTT. The chain links TRBV7-7 to TRBJ2-3, with D possibly called TRBD1 or TRBD2 (5 bases each). Germline V CDR1 and CDR2: SSHAT, FNYEAQ (reference sequence). This CDR3 comprises 15 residues.

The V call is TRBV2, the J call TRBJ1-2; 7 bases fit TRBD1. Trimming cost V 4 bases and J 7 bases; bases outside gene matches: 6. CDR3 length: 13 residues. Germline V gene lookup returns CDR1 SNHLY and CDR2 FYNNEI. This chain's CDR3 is CASSVTGEVGYTF. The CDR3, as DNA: TGTGCCAGCAGTGTTACAGGGGAGGTTGGCTACACCTTC.

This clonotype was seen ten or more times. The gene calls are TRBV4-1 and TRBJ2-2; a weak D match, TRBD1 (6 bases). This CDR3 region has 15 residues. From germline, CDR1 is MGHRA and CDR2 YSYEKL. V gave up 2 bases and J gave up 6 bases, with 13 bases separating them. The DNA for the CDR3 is TGCGCCAGCAGCCAACTCTCGTCAGGGGCCGGGGAGCTGTTTTTT. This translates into CASSQLSSGAGELFF.

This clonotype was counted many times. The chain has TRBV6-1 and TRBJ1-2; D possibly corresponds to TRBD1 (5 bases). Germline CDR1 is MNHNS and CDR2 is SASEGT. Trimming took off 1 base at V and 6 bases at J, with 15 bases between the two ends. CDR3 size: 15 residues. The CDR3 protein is CASSEGVFPGHGYTF. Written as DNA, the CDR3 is TGTGCCAGCAGTGAAGGGGTTTTCCCGGGGCATGGCTACACCTTC.

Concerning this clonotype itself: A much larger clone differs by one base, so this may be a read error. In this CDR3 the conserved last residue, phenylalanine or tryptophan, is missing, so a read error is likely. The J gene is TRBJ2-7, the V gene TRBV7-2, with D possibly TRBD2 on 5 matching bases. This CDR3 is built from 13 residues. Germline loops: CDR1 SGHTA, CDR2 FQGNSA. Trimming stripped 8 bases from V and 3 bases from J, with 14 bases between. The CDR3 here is CASEGNRGYEQYL. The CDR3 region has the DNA TGTGCCAGCGAAGGGAATCGGGGCTACGAGCAGTACCTC.

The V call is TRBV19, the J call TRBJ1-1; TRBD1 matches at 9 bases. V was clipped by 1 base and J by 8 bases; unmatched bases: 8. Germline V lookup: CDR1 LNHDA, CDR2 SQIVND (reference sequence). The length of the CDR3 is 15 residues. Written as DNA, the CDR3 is TGTGCCAGTAGTATAGGAGGGACAGGGTCAACCGAAGCTTTCTTT. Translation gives CASSIGGTGSTEAFF.

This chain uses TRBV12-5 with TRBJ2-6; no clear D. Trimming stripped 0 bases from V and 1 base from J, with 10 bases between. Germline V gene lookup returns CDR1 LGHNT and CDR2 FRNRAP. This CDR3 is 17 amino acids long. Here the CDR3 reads CASGLVLGTSGANVLTF. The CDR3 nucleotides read TGTGCTAGTGGTTTGGTCTTGGGAACTTCTGGGGCCAACGTCCTGACTTTC.

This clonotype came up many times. The CDR3 region is CSARTEDTEAFF. The DNA of the CDR3 is TGCAGTGCTAGAACAGAGGACACTGAAGCTTTCTTT. This chain joins TRBV20-1 and TRBJ1-1; D is ambiguous. This CDR3 spans 12 amino acids. Trimming cost V 2 bases and J 3 bases, with 7 bases left between them. CDR1 and CDR2 (germline): DFQATT, SNEGSKA (reference sequence).

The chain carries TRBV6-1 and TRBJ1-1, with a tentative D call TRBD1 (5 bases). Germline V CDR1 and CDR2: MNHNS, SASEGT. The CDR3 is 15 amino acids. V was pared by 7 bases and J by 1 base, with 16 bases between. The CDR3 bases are TGTGCCAGCACTACCCCCGGGACGGAGAACACTGAAGCTTTCTTT. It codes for CASTTPGTENTEAFF.

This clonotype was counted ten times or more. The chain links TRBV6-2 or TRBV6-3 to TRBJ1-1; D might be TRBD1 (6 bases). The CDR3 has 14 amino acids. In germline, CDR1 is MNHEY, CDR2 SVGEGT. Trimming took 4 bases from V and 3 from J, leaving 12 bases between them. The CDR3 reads CASSFNRVDTEAFF. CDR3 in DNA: TGTGCCAGCAGTTTTAACAGGGTAGACACTGAAGCTTTCTTT.